The sequence of this TCR beta chain was determined in a study of blood T cell repertoires in COVID-19. Produced via immunoSEQ multiplex PCR; TCRdb's table is partial and in-frame only. Of about 67,000 clones in the sample, about 86% are singletons; the top ten hold about 4.4%. The V gene's germline CDR1 is SEHNR and CDR2 FQNEAQ (reference sequence). V lost 5 bases and J lost 8; bases outside the gene matches: 6. This CDR3 is 13 amino acids long. Sequencing was carried out using peripheral blood. The rearrangement joins TRBV7-9 to TRBJ1-2; 9 bases fit TRBD1. This receptor was obtained from a man aged 50-59 years with active COVID-19. The CDR3 protein is CASSPGTGYGYTF. The CDR3 bases are TGTGCCAGCAGCCCAGGGACAGGGTACGGCTACACCTTC.